This entry describes one TCR beta chain. Its antigen is unknown. Scientists made TCR beta libraries using quantitative 5'-RACE with molecular barcodes. TCRdb reanalysed the 5' RACE reads using MiXCR and keeps one entry per CDR3 protein. This repertoire shows approximately 340,000 distinct CDR3 sequences, about 15% found once; its top ten account for about 1.1%. J gave up 2 bases and V 5 bases, and 3 bases lay outside the gene matches. The CDR3 runs to 15 residues. This sample was taken from a study of CD8 T cells in ankylosing spondylitis. Study results and caveats: Disease-linked clones bore a CD8+ phenotype and were relatively rare in peripheral blood.

This TCR derives from a male donor with ankylosing spondylitis or in good health (not recorded which). The source material was blood, either unsorted or a sorted T cell fraction (not recorded which). This sequence joins TRBV12-3 or TRBV12-4 and TRBJ2-2, with 9 bases lining up with TRBD1. CDR3 amino acids: CASSRGQGNTGELFF. The CDR3 DNA is TGTGCCAGCAGTCGGGGACAGGGAAACACCGGGGAGCTGTTTTTT.